This TCR beta chain comes out of a study of blood T cell repertoires in COVID-19. For the study at large: From the United States, Italy and Spain came samples of acute and convalescent COVID-19.

TCRdb keeps only in-frame clones here, not all; method: immunoSEQ multiplex PCR. The sample consists of tens of thousands of clones, about 88% of them appearing once. This CDR3 has 13 amino acids. V was shortened by 4 bases and J by 1 base, with 8 bases between the two germline ends. Germline CDR1 and CDR2: SGHNT and YYREEE (reference sequence). The sequenced material came from peripheral blood. The receptor was isolated from a man aged 65 to 85 with active or convalescent COVID-19. The V and J genes are TRBV5-4 and TRBJ1-1; D is ambiguous. The CDR3 DNA reads as TGTGCCAGCAGCCTACAGACGAACACTGAAGCTTTCTTT. As protein: CASSLQTNTEAFF.